The 3 T cell receptor beta chains below were found in one sample sequenced in a study of radiation and T cells in renal cell carcinoma. Time point given: blood 2 weeks post-SBRT. Sample treatment: 15 Gy SBRT to primary tumor, nephrectomy 4 weeks later. Clones were read by immunoSEQ multiplex PCR, and TCRdb kept only the in-frame ones, dropping some. Here the sample spans about 130,000 clones, about 81% being singletons. The specimen comprised blood, sampled from a patient whose treatment included radiotherapy and nephrectomy. The receptors derive from a man between 45 and 60 years old with renal cell carcinoma.

J is TRBJ1-4 and V is TRBV28; no reliable D call. V was shortened by 1 base and J by 8 bases, with 5 bases between the two germline ends. The CDR3 is 12 amino acids. CDR1 and CDR2 (germline): MDHEN, SYDVKM. The CDR3 is CASSLLREKLFF. CDR3 DNA: TGTGCCAGCAGTTTATTAAGGGAAAAACTGTTTTTT.

V usage is TRBV11-2 and J usage is TRBJ2-1, with 9 bases that match TRBD1. The CDR3 runs to 17 residues. V lost 4 bases to trimming and J lost 6 bases; unmatched junction nucleotides: 13. CDR1 and CDR2 (germline): SGHAT, FQNNGV. CDR3 amino acids: CASSSPKTGGDGNEQFF. Here the CDR3 DNA reads TGTGCCAGCAGCTCACCGAAAACAGGGGGCGACGGCAATGAGCAGTTCTTC.

The chain couples TRBV27 to TRBJ1-4; 7 nucleotides line up with TRBD1. The CDR3 loop spans 15 amino acids. V was clipped by 5 bases and J by 8 bases; unmatched bases: 11. Germline loops: CDR1 MNHEY, CDR2 SMNVEV (reference sequence). The CDR3, as DNA: TGTGCCAGCAGTGCCCGACAGGGATCAGGAGAAAAACTGTTTTTT. It yields the protein CASSARQGSGEKLFF.